This TCR beta chain is drawn from a study of cytotoxic CD8 clonotypes in ibrutinib-treated CLL (dated by TCRdb to about 2021). Broadly, across the study: The cohort was composed of about 10 relapsed/refractory and about 16 treatment-naive patients; IGHV unmutated status was identified in 17 patients. Partial responses were observed in around 25 patients and complete responses in 2; after a median follow-up of 68 months, remission was maintained in 15 or so patients and progression was observed in some twelve. On average, each sample yielded 270,000 or so productive templates and about 94,000 productive rearrangements. Of the roughly 86 people in the trial, 26 had longitudinal samples available. Response samples were taken after a median of approximately eleven months on treatment, ranging from about 6 to 40 months. Every remission and progressive disease sample was obtained while ibrutinib was still being received by the patients. Cryopreserved peripheral blood mononuclear cells were obtained before treatment, at response, and at either sustained remission or disease progression. What the research found in general, with its limitations: Baseline clonality exceeded that of age-matched healthy donors and correlated strongly with circulating CD8+ T-cell counts. Public clonotypes were rare and either shrank or stayed stable during treatment, and the rise in clonality at ibrutinib response reflected expansion of private clonotypes. Clonality increased at ibrutinib response, stayed stable in sustained remission, and fell back toward baseline at progression. Sustained-remission and progressing patients did not have matched sampling times, and lymph node repertoires were not examined.

For CDR1 and CDR2, the germline V gene (reference sequence) lists WNHNN and SYGVQD. The CDR3 goes from the cysteine to the phenylalanine over 18 residues. The retained sequence is limited to the CDR3, 54 bases, with the frame set at the first base. V is trimmed back by 4 bases and J by 3 bases, and the junction contains 14 bases that no gene match accounts for. The sample's time point label, decoded: approximately 2 years on ibrutinib. For TCR beta library preparation, roughly 2 micrograms of genomic DNA were extracted from the cryopreserved PBMCs. Longitudinal blood samples from CLL patients receiving ibrutinib monotherapy were subjected to high-throughput TCR beta sequencing. The patients took part in an open-label, single-center phase 2 trial of ibrutinib monotherapy. In this sample, this clone turned up a few times. Its antigen remains undetermined. Base-call qualities are not available, and no considerably larger clone is one nucleotide away.

The goal of deep resolution MiSeq sequencing was a depth between 1 in 1 million and 1 in 200,000 T cells, and coverage averaged 10x per clonotype. TCR beta libraries were generated with the immunoSEQ hsTCRB Kit. From the authors' description of their analysis: The data were analyzed with ImmunoSEQ Analyzer and ImmunoSEQ Data Assistant, and V, D and J gene assignments followed IMGT definitions. Clonality, which ranges from 0 to 1, was calculated as one minus the normalized Shannon entropy of productive rearrangement frequencies. Only overrepresented clonotypes making up at least 0.05% of each patient's repertoire were included in the public clonotype analysis. Thirteen age-matched healthy donor repertoires from immuneACCESS were used as controls for clonality. This is the immuneACCESS table as TCRdb keeps it, with only in-frame sequences that have V and J called. A part of the clones is gone; compared with another copy, unresolved V genes explain less than half, and the rest is unexplained. V, J and clone size are taken as reported in that table, and D and trimming were inferred from the DNA itself. The sample table shows around 92,000 clones, and about 74% are seen once. About 26% of the sample lies in the top ten.

This sample comprised PBMCs, obtained after 24 months of ibrutinib treatment. The receptor comes from a human donor with chronic lymphocytic leukemia. The sequence links TRBV10-1 to TRBJ1-1, with TRBD1 matching 10 junction bases. The nucleotide sequence reads TGCGCCAGCAGTGGAGGGGGGGGACAGGGGACGAAGTACACTGAAGCTTTCTTT. It specifies CASSGGGGQGTKYTEAFF.